The T cell receptor (beta chain) described here comes from a study of Tregs in tolerant kidney transplant recipients. Study in general: The nonmyeloablative bone marrow transplants came from related graft donors, with transient mixed chimerism. Points from the study as a whole: Tolerant patients' donor-specific Tregs expanded beyond overall Tregs, suggesting antigen-driven growth. Changing PCR primers prevented nucleotide comparison between some patients' samples.

Method: immunoSEQ multiplex PCR; TCRdb's copy keeps in-frame clones and lacks some. This sample contains under 55,000 clones. Remarks on this clone: What it recognizes is unknown.

CD4+CD25+CD127- Tregs, CD4+CD25- non-Tregs, CD4 and CD8 cells were sorted. This clonotype was obtained from a human donor who received a combined kidney and bone marrow transplant. Here the sequenced sample was CD4+ T cells from blood, taken before the transplant.

The chain's CDR3 is CASSVHSLYGYTF. The sequenced part of the CDR3 DNA is TGTGCCAGCAGTGTACACAGCCTCTATGGC. The V call is TRBV6-1, the J call TRBJ1-2; no definite D call. The read comes to an end 3 residues before the CDR3 does, leaving the germline J gene to fill in the end. CDR1 MNHNS and CDR2 SASEGT come from the germline V gene. V lost 4 bases and J 4 bases, leaving 10 bases between the germline ends. The CDR3 runs to 13 residues.